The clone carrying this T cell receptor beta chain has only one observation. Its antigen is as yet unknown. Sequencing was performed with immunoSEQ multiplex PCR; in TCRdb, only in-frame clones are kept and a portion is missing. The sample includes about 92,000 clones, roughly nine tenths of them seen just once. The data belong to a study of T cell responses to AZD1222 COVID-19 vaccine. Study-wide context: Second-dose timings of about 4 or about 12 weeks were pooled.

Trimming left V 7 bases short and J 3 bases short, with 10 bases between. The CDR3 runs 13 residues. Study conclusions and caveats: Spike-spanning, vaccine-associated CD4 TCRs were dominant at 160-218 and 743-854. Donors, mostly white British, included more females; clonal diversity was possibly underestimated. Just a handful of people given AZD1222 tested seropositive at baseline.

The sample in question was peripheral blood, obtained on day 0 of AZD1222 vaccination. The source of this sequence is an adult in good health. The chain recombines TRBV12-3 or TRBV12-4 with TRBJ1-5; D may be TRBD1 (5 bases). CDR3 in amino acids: CASTNGANQPQHF. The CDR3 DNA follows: TGTGCCAGCACCAACGGGGCCAATCAGCCCCAGCATTTT.